This passage covers 32 T cell receptor beta chains from one sample sequenced in a study of shared T cell receptors in the human thymus. Clones were read by immunoSEQ multiplex PCR, and TCRdb kept only the in-frame ones, dropping some. The table lists some 760,000 clones, approximately 85% of them singletons. These same records also appear under a second study, on human thymus T cells.

The sample comprised thymocytes. The receptors derive from a girl less than two years old with a congenital heart defect.

The gene calls are TRBV2 and TRBJ2-3; 11 bases are shared with TRBD1. The V gene's germline CDR1 is SNHLY and CDR2 FYNNEI. The CDR3 spans 19 residues. The V gene end was trimmed by 9 bases and the J gene end by 1 base; junction bases not matched to a gene: 18. The CDR3 region is CASLPGTGGDNGGTDTQYF. For the CDR3, the DNA is TGTGCCAGTCTACCCGGGACAGGGGGTGACAACGGTGGCACAGATACGCAGTATTTT.

A single count supports this clone. This chain connects TRBV2 to TRBJ1-5, with TRBD1 matching 11 bases. The CDR3 has 15 residues. V gave up 5 bases and J gave up 5 bases; unmatched junction bases: 5. Germline V lookup: CDR1 SNHLY, CDR2 FYNNEI. The CDR3 nucleotides read TGTGCCAGCAGTACACGGACAGGGGGCGATCAGCCCCAGCATTTT. This codes for CASSTRTGGDQPQHF.

This clone is a singleton in its sample. This sample includes further DNA sequences coding for the same CDR3. The chain is built from TRBV4-1 and TRBJ2-6; a possible D gene is TRBD1 (6 bases). CDR3 length: 20 amino acids. V was trimmed by 1 base and J by 0 bases, leaving 19 bases between them. Per the germline V gene, CDR1 is MGHRA and CDR2 is YSYEKL. The CDR3 reads CASSQGSEDRYNSGANVLTF. The CDR3, as DNA: TGCGCCAGCAGCCAAGGCAGCGAGGACAGATACAACTCTGGGGCCAACGTCCTGACTTTC.

The genes are TRBV5-1 and TRBJ2-1, with 10 bases that match TRBD2. The germline V gene encodes CDR1 SGHRS and CDR2 YFSETQ. This CDR3 spans 17 amino acids. Trimming at V came to 3 bases and at J to 7 bases, leaving 13 bases not matched to a gene. CDR3 in amino acids: CASSYGRAGGLRNEQFF. CDR3 coding DNA: TGCGCCAGCAGCTACGGACGAGCGGGGGGGCTTAGAAATGAGCAGTTCTTC.

J is TRBJ2-7 and V is TRBV4-3; 7 bases line up with TRBD1. V trimming: 0 bases; J trimming: 3 bases; junction bases outside the gene matches: 8. CDR1 LGHNA and CDR2 YSLEER come from the germline V gene. The CDR3 contains 16 residues. The CDR3 protein is CASSQERTGQIYEQYF. The CDR3 DNA follows: TGCGCCAGCAGCCAAGAGCGGACAGGCCAGATCTACGAGCAGTACTTC.

V and J are TRBV6-5 and TRBJ1-3; D not resolved. The CDR3 has 14 residues. With 2 bases removed from V and 0 bases from J, the gap between germline ends came to 5 bases. Germline V gene lookup returns CDR1 MNHEY and CDR2 SVGAGI. CDR3: CASSYLGSGNTIYF. The CDR3, as DNA: TGTGCCAGCAGTTACCTAGGCTCTGGAAACACCATATATTTT.

The chain uses TRBV7-9 and TRBJ2-7, with D possibly TRBD2 on 5 matching bases. V shed 1 base and J shed 0 bases, with 13 bases lying between them. Germline CDR1 SEHNR, CDR2 FQNEAQ (reference sequence). The CDR3 spans 16 residues. The CDR3 coding sequence is TGTGCCAGCAGCTTAGAGGGAGAGCCGATCTCCTACGAGCAGTACTTC. Its translation: CASSLEGEPISYEQYF.

V is TRBV11-3 and J is TRBJ1-1; D not resolved. This CDR3 spans 19 amino acids. Germline V CDR1 and CDR2: SGHNT, YENEEA. Trimming cost V 1 base and J 0 bases, with 21 bases left between them. CDR3 coding DNA: TGTGCCAGCAGCTTAGGGACTCAGGCCAGCCACAGCATGAACACTGAAGCTTTCTTT. Residues: CASSLGTQASHSMNTEAFF. The full variable domain, completed using reference TRBV11-3 and TRBJ1-1, is EAGVVQSPRYKIIEKKQPVAFWCNPISGHNTLYWYLQNLGQGPELLIRYENEEAVDDSQLPKDRFSAERLKGVDSTLKIQPAELGDSAVYLCASSLGTQASHSMNTEAFFGQGTRLTVV.

V and J are TRBV5-4 and TRBJ2-5, with 10 bases identical to TRBD2. This CDR3 is 18 amino acids long. CDR1 is SGHNT and CDR2 is YYREEE in the germline V gene (reference sequence). Germline trimming cut 0 bases from V and 3 bases from J; bases unmatched to any gene: 11. The DNA for the CDR3 is TGTGCCAGCAGCTTGGATTGGCTAGCGGGGGCCCCTGAAGAGACCCAGTACTTC. Protein: CASSLDWLAGAPEETQYF.

The chain has TRBV5-4 and TRBJ2-3, with unresolved D. V lost 0 bases and J lost 0, with 8 bases in between. The CDR3 has 15 amino acids. CDR1 and CDR2 (germline): SGHNT, YYREEE (reference sequence). CDR3 amino acids: CASSLAPYSTDTQYF. DNA for the CDR3: TGTGCCAGCAGCTTGGCCCCGTATAGCACAGATACGCAGTATTTT.

The chain is built from TRBV4-3 and TRBJ1-2; D might be TRBD1 (5 bases). This CDR3 contains 15 residues. V shed 0 bases and J shed 6 bases, with 14 bases lying between them. CDR1 is LGHNA and CDR2 is YSLEER in the germline V gene. Here the CDR3 reads CASSQEIKGGDGYTF. In DNA, the CDR3 is TGCGCCAGCAGCCAAGAAATCAAGGGAGGGGATGGCTACACCTTC.

This rearrangement joins TRBV4-3 to TRBJ2-7; perhaps TRBD1 as D (6 bases). The CDR3 sequence is 16 residues long. The V end was cut by 3 bases, the J end by 2 bases, with 17 bases between. Germline CDR1 LGHNA, CDR2 YSLEER. CDR3 sequence: CASSQYLGQGTYEQYF. CDR3 nucleotides: TGCGCCAGCAGCCAGTACTTGGGGCAGGGGACCTACGAGCAGTACTTC.

The chain joins TRBV11-3 to TRBJ1-2; D perhaps matches TRBD1 (5 bases). Deletions cut 5 bases from V and 8 bases from J, with 12 bases between. The length of the CDR3 is 12 residues. In germline, CDR1 is SGHNT, CDR2 YENEEA. The CDR3 region is CASSARVFGYTF. In DNA form, the CDR3 reads TGTGCCAGCAGCGCCAGGGTATTCGGCTACACCTTC.

The chain combines TRBV19 with TRBJ1-2; D possibly corresponds to TRBD1 (6 bases). The germline V gene has CDR1 LNHDA and CDR2 SQIVND (reference sequence). The CDR3 runs to 14 residues. V lost 6 bases and J 2 bases, leaving 13 bases between the germline ends. CDR3 bases: TGTGCCAGTAGACCTGACAGGATCAACTATGGCTACACCTTC. Protein sequence: CASRPDRINYGYTF. The whole variable domain, remainder taken from reference TRBV19 and TRBJ1-2, is DGGITQSPKYLFRKEGQNVTLSCEQNLNHDAMYWYRQDPGQGLRLIYYSQIVNDFQKGDIAEGYSVSREKKESFPLTVTSAQKNPTAFYLCASRPDRINYGYTFGSGTRLTVV.

The chain recombines TRBV5-5 with TRBJ2-5, with D uncertain. Germline CDR1 and CDR2: SGHKS and YYEKEE (reference sequence). This CDR3 is 13 amino acids long. V lost 3 bases to trimming and J lost 5 bases, with 11 bases between them. CDR3 sequence reads: CASSWQVGETQYF. In DNA, the CDR3 is TGTGCCAGCAGCTGGCAGGTCGGTGAGACCCAGTACTTC. The full variable domain, its missing parts supplied by reference TRBV5-5 and TRBJ2-5, is DAGVTQSPTHLIKTRGQQVTLRCSPISGHKSVSWYQQVLGQGPQFIFQYYEKEERGRGNFPDRFSARQFPNYSSELNVNALLLGDSALYLCASSWQVGETQYFGPGTRLLVL.

The rearrangement uses TRBV19 and TRBJ1-2, with unresolved D. The CDR3 runs to 15 residues. Trimming stripped 4 bases from V and 7 bases from J, with 19 bases between. The V gene's germline CDR1 is LNHDA and CDR2 SQIVND (reference sequence). The CDR3 nucleotides are TGTGCCAGTAGTACCCTAATCACAGCCAGCTCTGGCTACACCTTC. It encodes CASSTLITASSGYTF. Full variable domain (remainder filled in from reference TRBV19 and TRBJ1-2): DGGITQSPKYLFRKEGQNVTLSCEQNLNHDAMYWYRQDPGQGLRLIYYSQIVNDFQKGDIAEGYSVSREKKESFPLTVTSAQKNPTAFYLCASSTLITASSGYTFGSGTRLTVV.

The gene calls are TRBV7-8 and TRBJ2-3, with a tentative D call TRBD1 (6 bases). Germline CDR1 SGHVS, CDR2 FQNEAQ. The CDR3 loop spans 15 amino acids. V was pared by 7 bases and J by 2 bases, with 16 bases between. CDR3 amino acids: CASTLNRVSTDTQYF. The CDR3 nucleotides are TGTGCCAGCACCTTGAACAGGGTCTCCACAGATACGCAGTATTTT. The full variable domain, its missing parts supplied by reference TRBV7-8 and TRBJ2-3, is GAGVSQSPRYKVAKRGQDVALRCDPISGHVSLFWYQQALGQGPEFLTYFQNEAQLDKSGLPSDRFFAERPEGSVSTLKIQRTQQEDSAVYLCASTLNRVSTDTQYFGPGTRLTVL.

The V gene is TRBV27, the J gene TRBJ1-4, with D perhaps TRBD1 (6 bases). CDR1 and CDR2 from the germline V gene are MNHEY and SMNVEV (reference sequence). V was clipped by 6 bases and J by 8 bases, with 19 bases between them. The CDR3 spans 15 residues. CDR3 sequence: CASSRSLQGQEKLFF. The CDR3 coding sequence is TGTGCCAGCAGCCGCTCGTTACAGGGTCAGGAAAAACTGTTTTTT.

The CDR3 here is CASSIGDRGRGTEAFF. The DNA of the CDR3 is TGTGCCAGTAGTATCGGGGACAGGGGGCGGGGGACTGAAGCTTTCTTT. This chain connects TRBV19 to TRBJ1-1, with 12 bases aligning to TRBD1. This CDR3 is 16 amino acids long. Germline CDR1 and CDR2: LNHDA and SQIVND (reference sequence). The J segment lost 5 bases and the V segment lost 3 bases, leaving 7 bases of the junction unmatched.

The J gene is TRBJ1-2, the V gene TRBV6-1; D unclear. Germline assignment: CDR1 MNHNS and CDR2 SASEGT. This CDR3 is built from 12 residues. V was clipped by 3 bases and J by 7 bases, with 9 bases between them. The CDR3 region is CASSEISRGYTF. The CDR3 bases are TGTGCCAGCAGTGAGATTTCGCGTGGCTACACCTTC.

This chain links TRBV27 with TRBJ2-3; a possible D gene is TRBD2 (6 bases). CDR1 and CDR2 from the germline V gene are MNHEY and SMNVEV (reference sequence). Trimming took 10 bases from V and 5 from J, leaving 19 bases between them. This CDR3 spans 14 amino acids. Here the CDR3 reads CAIQPGLSGDTQYF. CDR3 DNA: TGTGCCATCCAACCGGGACTGAGCGGAGATACGCAGTATTTT.

The chain is built from TRBV11-2 and TRBJ2-3, with 8 bases identical to TRBD2. The V gene end was trimmed by 2 bases and the J gene end by 2 bases; junction bases not matched to a gene: 12. This CDR3 contains 18 residues. The V gene's germline CDR1 is SGHAT and CDR2 FQNNGV. CDR3 sequence: CASSLPHPSGGDTDTQYF. The CDR3 DNA reads as TGTGCCAGCAGCTTACCTCACCCGAGCGGGGGAGACACAGATACGCAGTATTTT.

This chain links TRBV6-1 with TRBJ1-2, with 8 positions matching TRBD1. Germline V lookup: CDR1 MNHNS, CDR2 SASEGT. This CDR3 spans 14 amino acids. The junction had 7 bases not matched to a gene; V was cut back by 2 bases and J by 8 bases. In nucleotides, the CDR3 is TGTGCCAGCAGTGAATTCCAGGGGGCTGAAGGCTACACCTTC. Translating gives CASSEFQGAEGYTF.

The chain joins TRBV25-1 to TRBJ1-1; D is possibly TRBD1 (6 bases). From germline, CDR1 is MGHDK and CDR2 SYGVNS. The CDR3 spans 15 residues. V lost 7 bases to trimming and J lost 0 bases, with 15 bases between them. The chain's CDR3 is CASILGGQMNTEAFF. DNA of the CDR3: TGTGCCAGCATCCTTGGTGGACAGATGAACACTGAAGCTTTCTTT.

This clone came up once. The rearrangement uses TRBV7-9 and TRBJ1-5; D gene uncertain. With 3 bases removed from V and 4 bases from J, the gap between germline ends came to 19 bases. Germline lookup yields CDR1 SEHNR and CDR2 FQNEAQ (reference sequence). The CDR3 sequence is 17 residues long. CDR3 DNA: TGTGCCAGCAGCTTGTCCGTAGAGGGTATTAGGAATCAGCCCCAGCATTTT. It yields the protein CASSLSVEGIRNQPQHF.

CDR3 amino acids: CASSMRQGGFYGYTF. DNA of the CDR3: TGTGCCAGTAGTATGAGGCAGGGGGGATTCTATGGCTACACCTTC. The chain links TRBV19 to TRBJ1-2, with 7 positions matching TRBD1. The length of the CDR3 is 15 residues. The germline V gene has CDR1 LNHDA and CDR2 SQIVND (reference sequence). J lost 4 bases, V lost 3 bases, and 8 bases had no gene match.

The rearrangement joins TRBV4-2 to TRBJ2-7, with TRBD2 identical over 12 bases. Germline CDR1 and CDR2: LGHNA and YNFKEQ. The CDR3 has 16 residues. The trim removed 4 bases at V and 4 bases at J, leaving 8 bases unmatched. The CDR3 region has the DNA TGTGCCAGCAGCCCGGCGACGACTAGCGGGGGATACGAGCAGTACTTC. As protein: CASSPATTSGGYEQYF.

V usage is TRBV11-2 and J usage is TRBJ2-2, with 10 bases identical to TRBD2. The CDR3 spans 19 residues. CDR1 SGHAT and CDR2 FQNNGV come from the germline V gene. V dropped 3 bases and J dropped 3; count of bases not matched to a gene: 13. CDR3 sequence: CASSFASGGHLLYTGELFF. In DNA form, the CDR3 reads TGTGCCAGCAGCTTCGCTAGCGGGGGTCACCTTCTATACACCGGGGAGCTGTTTTTT.

The CDR3 loop is CASRADPSGPYEQYF. DNA for the CDR3: TGTGCCAGCAGGGCAGACCCTAGCGGCCCCTACGAGCAGTACTTC. The chain carries TRBV6-4 and TRBJ2-7; 7 bases map to TRBD2. Trimming removed 6 bases from V and 2 bases from J; junction bases left unmatched: 10. The CDR3 covers 15 residues. Germline values: CDR1 MRHNA, CDR2 SNTAGT.

The chain couples TRBV7-9 to TRBJ2-7; 7 nucleotides match TRBD2. The V segment lost 7 bases and the J segment 2 bases; nucleotides outside the gene matches: 14. The CDR3 sequence is 16 residues long. The V gene's germline CDR1 is SEHNR and CDR2 FQNEAQ (reference sequence). The CDR3 protein is CASTPRPGTTTYEQYF. CDR3 sequence (DNA): TGTGCCAGCACCCCCCGTCCCGGGACTACCACCTACGAGCAGTACTTC.

The chain joins TRBV29-1 to TRBJ2-2; TRBD2 matches at 10 bases. V lost 6 bases and J lost 3; bases outside the gene matches: 4. This CDR3 has 14 residues. Germline CDR1 and CDR2: SQVTM and ANQGSEA. CDR3 residues: CSVKTSGDTGELFF. CDR3 DNA: TGCAGCGTAAAAACTAGCGGGGACACCGGGGAGCTGTTTTTT.

A few counts support this clone. The chain is built from TRBV6-4 and TRBJ1-6, with 7 bases aligning to TRBD1. Germline V gene sequence: CDR1 MRHNA, CDR2 SNTAGT. CDR3 size: 13 residues. V was clipped by 6 bases and J by 8 bases; unmatched bases: 4. The CDR3 coding sequence is TGTGCCAGCAGGCAGGGGGAACATTCACCCCTCCACTTT. This translates into CASRQGEHSPLHF.